This TCR beta chain originates from a study of T cell responses to AZD1222 COVID-19 vaccine. Study-wide context: Second doses were pooled across both intervals (about 4 or about 12 weeks). Study-level points and caveats: Unmutated regions of variants are reportedly targeted by nearly half of spike-specific TCRs. Females made up more of the donors, who were largely white British, and clonal diversity may have come out too low.

Remarks on this clone: Its target is not known.

The data were produced by immunoSEQ multiplex PCR, yet TCRdb's version contains in-frame clones alone and is incomplete. The sample holds approximately 150,000 clones, over 85% seen once. Trimming stripped 4 bases from V and 2 bases from J, with 11 bases between. The CDR3 length is 15 residues. Germline V lookup: CDR1 KGHSH, CDR2 LQKENI. V usage is TRBV18 and J usage is TRBJ2-2; D possibly corresponds to TRBD1 (6 bases). The specimen was peripheral blood, collected on day 0 of AZD1222 vaccination. The receptor was isolated from an adult in good health. CDR3 protein: CASSRGTLNTGELFF. The CDR3, as DNA: TGTGCCAGCTCACGAGGGACACTAAACACCGGGGAGCTGTTTTTT. The complete variable domain, with remaining parts taken from reference TRBV18 and TRBJ2-2, reads NAGVMQNPRHLVRRRGQEARLRCSPMKGHSHVYWYRQLPEEGLKFMVYLQKENIIDESGMPKERFSAEFPKEGPSILRIQQVVRGDSAAYFCASSRGTLNTGELFFGEGSRLTVL.